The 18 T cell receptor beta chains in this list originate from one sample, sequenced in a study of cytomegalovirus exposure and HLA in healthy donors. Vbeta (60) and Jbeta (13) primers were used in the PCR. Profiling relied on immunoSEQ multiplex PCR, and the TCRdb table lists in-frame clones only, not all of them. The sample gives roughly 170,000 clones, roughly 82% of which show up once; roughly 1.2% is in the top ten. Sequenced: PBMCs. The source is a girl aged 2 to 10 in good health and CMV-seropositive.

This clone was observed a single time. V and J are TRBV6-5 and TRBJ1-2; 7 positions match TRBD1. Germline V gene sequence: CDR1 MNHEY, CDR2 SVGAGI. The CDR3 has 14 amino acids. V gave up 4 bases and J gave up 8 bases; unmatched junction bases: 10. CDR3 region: CASSSSRGLHGYTF. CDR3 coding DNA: TGTGCCAGCAGTTCGTCGAGGGGGCTTCACGGCTACACCTTC.

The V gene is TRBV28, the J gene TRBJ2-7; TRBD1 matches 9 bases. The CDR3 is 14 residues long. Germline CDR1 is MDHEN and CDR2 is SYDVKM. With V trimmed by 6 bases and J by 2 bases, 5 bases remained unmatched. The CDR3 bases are TGTGCCAGCAGGGACCGGACAGGGGCCTACGAGCAGTACTTC. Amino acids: CASRDRTGAYEQYF.

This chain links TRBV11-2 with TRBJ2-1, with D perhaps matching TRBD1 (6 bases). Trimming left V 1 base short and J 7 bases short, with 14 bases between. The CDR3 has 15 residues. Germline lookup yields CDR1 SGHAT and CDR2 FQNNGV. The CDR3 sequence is CASSLVRGRWNEQFF. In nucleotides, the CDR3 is TGTGCCAGCAGCTTAGTCAGGGGCCGTTGGAATGAGCAGTTCTTC.

The CDR3 region has the DNA TGTGCCAGCAGTCCTCCACCACTAGCGGCCGACAATGAGCAGTTCTTC. Residues: CASSPPPLAADNEQFF. The chain links TRBV27 to TRBJ2-1; 8 bases map to TRBD2. Germline V lookup: CDR1 MNHEY, CDR2 SMNVEV (reference sequence). This CDR3 contains 16 residues. V shed 5 bases and J 5 bases; nucleotides not matched to a gene: 11.

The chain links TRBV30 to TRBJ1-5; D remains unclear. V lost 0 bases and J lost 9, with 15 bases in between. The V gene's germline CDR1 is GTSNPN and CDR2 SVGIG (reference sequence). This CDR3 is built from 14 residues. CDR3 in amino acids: CAWSVGRTEGPQHF. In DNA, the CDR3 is TGTGCCTGGAGTGTAGGCCGGACCGAGGGGCCCCAGCATTTT.

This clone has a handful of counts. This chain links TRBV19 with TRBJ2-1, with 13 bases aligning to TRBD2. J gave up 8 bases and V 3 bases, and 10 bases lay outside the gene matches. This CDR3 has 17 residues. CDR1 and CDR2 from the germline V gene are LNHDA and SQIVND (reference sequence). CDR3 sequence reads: CASSILTSGRALDEQFF. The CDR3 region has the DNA TGTGCCAGTAGTATCCTTACTAGCGGGAGGGCGTTGGATGAGCAGTTCTTC.

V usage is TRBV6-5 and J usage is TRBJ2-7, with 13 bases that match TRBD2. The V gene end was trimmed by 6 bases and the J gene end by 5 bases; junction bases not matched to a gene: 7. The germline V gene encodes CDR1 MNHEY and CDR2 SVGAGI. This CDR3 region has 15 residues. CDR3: CASSHTSGRADEQYF. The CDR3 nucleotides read TGTGCCAGCAGCCATACTAGCGGGAGGGCCGACGAGCAGTACTTC.

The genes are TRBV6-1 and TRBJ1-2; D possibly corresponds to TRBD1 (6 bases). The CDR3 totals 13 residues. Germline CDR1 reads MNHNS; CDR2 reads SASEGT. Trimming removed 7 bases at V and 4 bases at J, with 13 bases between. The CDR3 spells CASIEGQIYGYTF. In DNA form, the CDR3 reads TGTGCCAGCATAGAAGGACAGATCTATGGCTACACCTTC.

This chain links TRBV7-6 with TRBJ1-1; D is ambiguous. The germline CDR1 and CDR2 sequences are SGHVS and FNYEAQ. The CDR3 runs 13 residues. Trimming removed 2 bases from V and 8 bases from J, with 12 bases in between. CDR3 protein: CASSLSSGIEAFF. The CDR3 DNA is TGTGCCAGCAGCTTAAGCTCCGGGATAGAAGCTTTCTTT.

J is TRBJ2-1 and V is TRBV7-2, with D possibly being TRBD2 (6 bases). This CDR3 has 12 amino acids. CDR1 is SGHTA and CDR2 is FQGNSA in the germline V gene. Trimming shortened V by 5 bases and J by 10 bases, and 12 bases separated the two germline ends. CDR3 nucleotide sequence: TGTGCCAGCAGCGTAGGGACTGGAGAGCAGTTCTTC. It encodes CASSVGTGEQFF.

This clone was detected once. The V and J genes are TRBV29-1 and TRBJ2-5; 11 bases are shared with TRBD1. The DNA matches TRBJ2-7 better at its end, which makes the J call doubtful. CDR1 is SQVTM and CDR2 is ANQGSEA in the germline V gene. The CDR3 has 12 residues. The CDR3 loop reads CSVWTGGGEQYF. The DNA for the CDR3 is TGCAGCGTATGGACAGGGGGCGGCGAGCAGTACTTC.

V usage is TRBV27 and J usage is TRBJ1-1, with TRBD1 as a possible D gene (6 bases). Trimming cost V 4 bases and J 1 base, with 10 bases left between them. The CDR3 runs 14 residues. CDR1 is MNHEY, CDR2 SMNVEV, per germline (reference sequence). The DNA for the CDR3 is TGTGCCAGCAGTTCCGGGACAAGGAACACTGAAGCTTTCTTT. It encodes CASSSGTRNTEAFF.

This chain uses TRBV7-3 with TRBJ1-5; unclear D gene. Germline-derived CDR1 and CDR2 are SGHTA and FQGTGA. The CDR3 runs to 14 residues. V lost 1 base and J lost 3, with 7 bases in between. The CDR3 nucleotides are TGTGCCAGCAGCTTAAGCGCTAACAATCAGCCCCAGCATTTT. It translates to CASSLSANNQPQHF. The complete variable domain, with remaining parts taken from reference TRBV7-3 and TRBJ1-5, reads GAGVSQTPSNKVTEKGKYVELRCDPISGHTALYWYRQSLGQGPEFLIYFQGTGAADDSGLPNDRFFAVRPEGSVSTLKIQRTERGDSAVYLCASSLSANNQPQHFGDGTRLSIL.

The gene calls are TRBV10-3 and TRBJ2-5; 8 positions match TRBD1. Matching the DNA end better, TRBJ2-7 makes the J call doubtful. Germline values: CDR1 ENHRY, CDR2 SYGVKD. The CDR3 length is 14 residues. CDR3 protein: CAITMTGALYEQYF. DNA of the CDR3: TGTGCCATCACCATGACAGGGGCCCTCTACGAGCAGTACTTC.

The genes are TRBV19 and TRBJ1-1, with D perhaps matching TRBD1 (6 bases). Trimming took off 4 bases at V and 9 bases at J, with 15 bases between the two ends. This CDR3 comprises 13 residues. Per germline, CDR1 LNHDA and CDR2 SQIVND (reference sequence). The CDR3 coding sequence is TGTGCCAGTAGTACCCCGGCCGGGACAAAAGCTTTCTTT. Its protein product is CASSTPAGTKAFF.

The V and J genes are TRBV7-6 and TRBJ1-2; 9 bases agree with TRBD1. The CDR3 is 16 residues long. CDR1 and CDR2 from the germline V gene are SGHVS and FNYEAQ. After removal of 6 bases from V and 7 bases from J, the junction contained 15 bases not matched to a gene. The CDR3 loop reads CASSRVPGTGNGGYTF. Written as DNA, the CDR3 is TGTGCCAGCAGTCGAGTCCCCGGGACAGGGAATGGTGGCTACACCTTC.

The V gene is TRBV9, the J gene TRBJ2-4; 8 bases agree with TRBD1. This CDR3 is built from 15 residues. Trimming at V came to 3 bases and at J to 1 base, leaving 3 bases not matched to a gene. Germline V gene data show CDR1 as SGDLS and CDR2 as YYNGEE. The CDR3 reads CASSADRGAKNIQYF. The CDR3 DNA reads TGTGCCAGCAGCGCCGACAGGGGTGCCAAAAACATTCAGTACTTC.

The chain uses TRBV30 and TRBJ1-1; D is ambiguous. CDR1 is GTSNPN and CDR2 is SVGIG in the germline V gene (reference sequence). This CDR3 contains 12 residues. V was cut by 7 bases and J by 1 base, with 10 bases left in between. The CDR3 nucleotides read TGTGCCTCCGAACAGCCGAACACTGAAGCTTTCTTT. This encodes CASEQPNTEAFF.